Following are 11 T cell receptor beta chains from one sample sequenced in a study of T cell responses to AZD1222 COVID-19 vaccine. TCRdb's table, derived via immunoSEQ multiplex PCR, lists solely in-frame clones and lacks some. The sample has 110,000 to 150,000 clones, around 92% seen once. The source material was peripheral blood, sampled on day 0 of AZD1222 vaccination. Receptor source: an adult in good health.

CDR3 sequence: CASSRYMNTEAFF. CDR3 bases: TGTGCCAGCAGCCGCTATATGAACACTGAAGCTTTCTTT. The chain employs TRBV7-9 and TRBJ1-1; no clear D. V lost 5 bases to trimming and J lost 0 bases, with 7 bases between them. The CDR3 covers 13 residues. Germline CDR1 is SEHNR and CDR2 is FQNEAQ (reference sequence).

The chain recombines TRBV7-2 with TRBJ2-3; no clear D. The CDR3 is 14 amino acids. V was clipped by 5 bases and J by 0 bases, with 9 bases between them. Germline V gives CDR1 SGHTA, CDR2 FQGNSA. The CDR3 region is CASSVTASTDTQYF. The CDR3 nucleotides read TGTGCCAGCAGCGTGACCGCTAGCACAGATACGCAGTATTTT.

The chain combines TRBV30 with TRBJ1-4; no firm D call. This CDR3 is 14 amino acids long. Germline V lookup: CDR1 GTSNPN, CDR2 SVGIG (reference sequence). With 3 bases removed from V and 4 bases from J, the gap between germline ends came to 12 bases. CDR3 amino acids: CAWRSDQLNEKLFF. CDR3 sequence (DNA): TGTGCCTGGAGGAGTGACCAACTTAATGAAAAACTGTTTTTT.

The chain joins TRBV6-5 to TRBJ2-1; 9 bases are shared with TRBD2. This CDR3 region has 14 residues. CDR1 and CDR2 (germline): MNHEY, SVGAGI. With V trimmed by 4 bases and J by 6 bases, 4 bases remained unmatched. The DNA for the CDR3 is TGTGCCAGCAGTTTAGGGACTAGCCCCAATGAGCAGTTCTTC. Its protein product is CASSLGTSPNEQFF.

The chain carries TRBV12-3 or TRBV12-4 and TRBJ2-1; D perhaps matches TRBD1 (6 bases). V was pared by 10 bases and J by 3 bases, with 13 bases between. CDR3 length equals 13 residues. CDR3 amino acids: CAIGTPRYNEQFF. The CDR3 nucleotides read TGTGCCATAGGGACACCCCGCTACAATGAGCAGTTCTTC.

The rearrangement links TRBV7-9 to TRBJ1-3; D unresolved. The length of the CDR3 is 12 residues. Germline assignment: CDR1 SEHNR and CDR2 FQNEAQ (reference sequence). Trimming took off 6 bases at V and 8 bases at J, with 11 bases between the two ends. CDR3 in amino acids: CASSYTGDTIYF. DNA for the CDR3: TGTGCCAGCAGTTATACGGGAGACACCATATATTTT. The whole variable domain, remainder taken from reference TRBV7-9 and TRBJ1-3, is DTGVSQNPRHKITKRGQNVTFRCDPISEHNRLYWYRQTLGQGPEFLTYFQNEAQLEKSRLLSDRFSAERPKGSFSTLEIQRTEQGDSAMYLCASSYTGDTIYFGEGSWLTVV.

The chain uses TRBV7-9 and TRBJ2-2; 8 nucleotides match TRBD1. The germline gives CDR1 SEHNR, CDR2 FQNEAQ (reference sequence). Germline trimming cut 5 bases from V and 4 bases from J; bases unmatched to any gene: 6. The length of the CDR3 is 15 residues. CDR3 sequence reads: CASSPNTGGTGELFF. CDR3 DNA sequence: TGTGCCAGCAGCCCCAACACAGGGGGCACCGGGGAGCTGTTTTTT.

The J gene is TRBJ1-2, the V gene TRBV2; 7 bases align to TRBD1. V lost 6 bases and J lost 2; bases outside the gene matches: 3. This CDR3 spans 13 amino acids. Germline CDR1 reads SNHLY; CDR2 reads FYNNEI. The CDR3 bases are TGTGCCAGCAGCGAGACAGGGAACTATGGCTACACCTTC. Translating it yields CASSETGNYGYTF. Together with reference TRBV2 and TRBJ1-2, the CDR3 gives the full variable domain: EPEVTQTPSHQVTQMGQEVILRCVPISNHLYFYWYRQILGQKVEFLVSFYNNEISEKSEIFDDQFSVERPDGSNFTLKIRSTKLEDSAMYFCASSETGNYGYTFGSGTRLTVV.

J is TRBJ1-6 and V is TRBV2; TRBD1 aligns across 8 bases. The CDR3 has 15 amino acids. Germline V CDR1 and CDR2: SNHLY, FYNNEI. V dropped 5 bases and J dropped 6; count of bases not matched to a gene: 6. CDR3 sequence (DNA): TGTGCCAGCAGTTCCTCGACAGGGGTTAATTCACCCCTCCACTTT. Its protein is CASSSSTGVNSPLHF.

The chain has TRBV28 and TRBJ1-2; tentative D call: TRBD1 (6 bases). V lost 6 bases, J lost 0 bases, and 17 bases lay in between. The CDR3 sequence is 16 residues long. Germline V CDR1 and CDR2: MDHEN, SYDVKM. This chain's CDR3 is CASSISQGRPNYGYTF. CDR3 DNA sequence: TGTGCCAGCAGCATAAGCCAGGGGCGGCCTAACTATGGCTACACCTTC.

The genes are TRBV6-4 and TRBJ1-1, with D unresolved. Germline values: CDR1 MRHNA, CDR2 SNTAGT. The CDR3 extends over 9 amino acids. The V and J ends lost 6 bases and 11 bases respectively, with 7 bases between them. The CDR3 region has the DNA TGTGCCAGCAGGAGGAGGGCTTTCTTT. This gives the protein CASRRRAFF.